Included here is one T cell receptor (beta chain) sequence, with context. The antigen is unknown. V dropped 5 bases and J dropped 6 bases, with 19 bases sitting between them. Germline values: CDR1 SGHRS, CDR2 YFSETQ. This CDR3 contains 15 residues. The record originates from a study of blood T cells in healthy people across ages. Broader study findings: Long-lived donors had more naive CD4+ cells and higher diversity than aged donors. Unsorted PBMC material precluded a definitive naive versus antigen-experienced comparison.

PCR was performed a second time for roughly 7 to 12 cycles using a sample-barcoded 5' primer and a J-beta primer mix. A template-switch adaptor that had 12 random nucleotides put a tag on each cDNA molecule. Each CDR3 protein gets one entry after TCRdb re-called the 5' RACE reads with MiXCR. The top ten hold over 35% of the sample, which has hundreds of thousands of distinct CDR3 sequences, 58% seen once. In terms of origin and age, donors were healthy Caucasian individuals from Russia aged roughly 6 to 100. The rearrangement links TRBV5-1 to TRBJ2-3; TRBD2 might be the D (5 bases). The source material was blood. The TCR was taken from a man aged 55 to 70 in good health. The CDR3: CASRGLATALDTQYF. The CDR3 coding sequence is TGCGCCAGCAGGGGCCTAGCAACTGCCTTGGATACGCAGTATTTT.